The 30 T cell receptor beta chains below were found in one sample sequenced in a study of TIL therapy for anti-PD-1-resistant metastatic lung cancer. This was the immunoSEQ v3 assay. Clones were read by immunoSEQ multiplex PCR, and TCRdb kept only the in-frame ones, dropping some. This sample has tens of thousands of clones; 80% to 90% occur once, and the top ten carry 5%. Documented time point: pre-treatment sample, taken before nivolumab and TIL therapy. Sample: blood, taken at baseline. These TCRs come from a person aged 25-80 years with non-small cell lung cancer.

In this sample, this clone turned up a few times. The J gene is TRBJ2-1, the V gene TRBV2; tentatively, D is TRBD1 (5 bases). CDR3 length: 13 amino acids. Germline assignment: CDR1 SNHLY and CDR2 FYNNEI. The V and J ends lost 7 bases and 4 bases respectively, with 11 bases between them. CDR3 sequence reads: CASKETEYNEQFF. In DNA, the CDR3 is TGTGCCAGCAAAGAGACAGAATACAATGAGCAGTTCTTC.

V is TRBV10-2 and J is TRBJ1-1, with D unresolved. V lost 7 bases and J 3 bases, leaving 12 bases between the germline ends. The CDR3 runs to 13 residues. From germline, CDR1 is WSHSY and CDR2 SAAADI. In DNA, the CDR3 is TGCGCCAGCACCCTATCCCAGGACACTGAAGCTTTCTTT. It translates to CASTLSQDTEAFF.

The chain uses TRBV3-1 (or the pseudogene TRBV3-2) and TRBJ1-2; D is perhaps TRBD1 (6 bases). V lost 3 bases and J lost 7, with 9 bases in between. CDR1 and CDR2 from the germline V gene are LGHDT and YNNKEL (reference sequence). CDR3 length: 12 residues. CDR3 nucleotides: TGTGCCAGCAGCCACAGGGGTGGTGGCTACACCTTC. Its translation: CASSHRGGGYTF.

This sequence joins TRBV7-2 and TRBJ1-1; D unresolved. V was cut by 6 bases and J by 4 bases, with 15 bases left in between. The germline gives CDR1 SGHTA, CDR2 FQGNSA. The CDR3 sequence is 14 residues long. The CDR3: CASRRGRMGTEAFF. The CDR3 nucleotides read TGTGCCAGCAGGCGAGGACGGATGGGCACTGAAGCTTTCTTT.

The rearrangement links TRBV5-1 to TRBJ2-4, with D possibly matching TRBD2 (6 bases). The germline V gene encodes CDR1 SGHRS and CDR2 YFSETQ. Trimming pared 4 bases from V and 9 bases from J, leaving 17 bases between. This CDR3 has 14 amino acids. This CDR3 is CASSPGGSYGIQYF. CDR3 nucleotide sequence: TGCGCCAGCAGCCCCGGAGGGTCCTACGGCATTCAGTACTTC.

J is TRBJ1-4 and V is TRBV4-3; maybe TRBD1 (6 bases). V dropped 1 base and J dropped 8 bases, with 14 bases sitting between them. Germline V gene data show CDR1 as LGHNA and CDR2 as YSLEER. CDR3 length: 15 residues. The CDR3 DNA reads TGCGCCAGCAGCCAAGGGGGGGCGGACCAGGAAAAACTGTTTTTT. As protein: CASSQGGADQEKLFF.

The gene calls are TRBV5-1 and TRBJ2-3; the D is unclear. The CDR3 length is 15 residues. V lost 2 bases to trimming and J lost 1 base, with 11 bases between them. The germline V gene has CDR1 SGHRS and CDR2 YFSETQ. The CDR3 reads CASSFEARRTDTQYF. The CDR3 DNA reads as TGCGCCAGCAGCTTCGAGGCCCGACGCACAGATACGCAGTATTTT.

This chain uses TRBV7-2 with TRBJ1-1; D is possibly TRBD1 (5 bases). Germline-derived CDR1 and CDR2 are SGHTA and FQGNSA. The length of the CDR3 is 13 residues. Trimming stripped 5 bases from V and 0 bases from J, with 7 bases between. CDR3 bases: TGTGCCAGCAGCGGGACGGTGAACACTGAAGCTTTCTTT. Its translation is CASSGTVNTEAFF.

The chain is built from TRBV18 and TRBJ2-1, with 16 bases that match TRBD2. V was pared by 5 bases and J by 4 bases, with 5 bases of the junction left unmatched. The CDR3 length is 17 residues. CDR1 and CDR2 (germline): KGHSH, LQKENI. The CDR3 DNA is TGTGCCAGCTCAAGGGGACTAGCGGGGGGGCCGTACAATGAGCAGTTCTTC. It yields the protein CASSRGLAGGPYNEQFF.

The J gene is TRBJ1-2, the V gene TRBV4-3, with D possibly TRBD1 on 6 matching bases. Germline CDR1 and CDR2: LGHNA and YSLEER. The ends were cut back, 1 base at V and 4 bases at J, with 10 bases in the middle. CDR3 length equals 14 residues. CDR3: CASSQGTAGYGYTF. The DNA for the CDR3 is TGCGCCAGCAGCCAAGGGACAGCGGGCTATGGCTACACCTTC.

J is TRBJ2-1 and V is TRBV5-1, with TRBD2 identical over 11 bases. The ends lost 3 bases at V and 5 bases at J; junction bases unmatched: 7. CDR3 length: 16 residues. The germline CDR1 and CDR2 sequences are SGHRS and YFSETQ. Written as DNA, the CDR3 is TGCGCCAGCAGCTACTTAGCGGGAGGGCCAAACAATGAGCAGTTCTTC. This codes for CASSYLAGGPNNEQFF.

This chain joins TRBV7-2 and TRBJ2-3, with a possible D match to TRBD2 (6 bases). Per germline, CDR1 SGHTA and CDR2 FQGNSA. The ends were cut back, 5 bases at V and 7 bases at J, with 10 bases in the middle. The CDR3 length is 12 residues. This CDR3 is CASSPGLNTQYF. For the CDR3, the DNA is TGTGCCAGCAGCCCGGGACTGAATACGCAGTATTTT.

The J gene is TRBJ2-1, the V gene TRBV11-3; weak D call: TRBD2 (7 bases). Trimming stripped 0 bases from V and 8 bases from J, with 11 bases between. The germline gives CDR1 SGHNT, CDR2 YENEEA. The CDR3 contains 14 residues. The CDR3 DNA reads TGTGCCAGCAGCTTAGAAGGGGGGGGCTATGAGCAGTTCTTC. Residues: CASSLEGGGYEQFF.

This clone was seen only a few times. The chain joins TRBV30 to TRBJ2-2; weak D call: TRBD1 (5 bases). This CDR3 is 13 amino acids long. V was shortened by 0 bases and J by 3 bases, with 5 bases between the two germline ends. Germline CDR1 reads GTSNPN; CDR2 reads SVGIG (reference sequence). In DNA form, the CDR3 reads TGTGCCTGGAGTGTACAGGACACCGGGGAGCTGTTTTTT. Encoded protein: CAWSVQDTGELFF.

The chain uses TRBV18 and TRBJ2-6; 7 nucleotides agree with TRBD2. Germline V lookup: CDR1 KGHSH, CDR2 LQKENI. This CDR3 has 17 residues. V lost 2 bases to trimming and J lost 2 bases; unmatched junction nucleotides: 6. CDR3 in amino acids: CASSPGGGSPGANVLTF. The CDR3 DNA follows: TGTGCCAGCTCACCAGGGGGAGGGAGCCCTGGGGCCAACGTCCTGACTTTC. The complete variable domain, with remaining parts taken from reference TRBV18 and TRBJ2-6, reads NAGVMQNPRHLVRRRGQEARLRCSPMKGHSHVYWYRQLPEEGLKFMVYLQKENIIDESGMPKERFSAEFPKEGPSILRIQQVVRGDSAAYFCASSPGGGSPGANVLTFGAGSRLTVL.

The chain carries TRBV19 and TRBJ1-1, with 10 bases identical to TRBD1. Germline V gene lookup returns CDR1 LNHDA and CDR2 SQIVND (reference sequence). This CDR3 region has 14 residues. V lost 6 bases and J lost 4; bases outside the gene matches: 5. The CDR3 spells CASRPGTGVTEAFF. CDR3 bases: TGTGCCAGTAGGCCCGGGACAGGGGTCACTGAAGCTTTCTTT.

The rearrangement links TRBV5-1 to TRBJ1-2, with 7 positions matching TRBD1. Germline V lookup: CDR1 SGHRS, CDR2 YFSETQ. The trim removed 7 bases at V and 2 bases at J, leaving 8 bases unmatched. The CDR3 runs to 14 residues. The CDR3 reads CASSSTGSNYGYTF. The CDR3 region has the DNA TGCGCCAGCTCGTCGACAGGGTCCAACTATGGCTACACCTTC.

V gene TRBV6-6 combines with J gene TRBJ2-7, with D perhaps TRBD1 or TRBD2 (5 bases each). Trimming took 6 bases from V and 2 from J, leaving 14 bases between them. CDR3 length equals 14 residues. Germline CDR1 reads MNHNY; CDR2 reads SVGAGI (reference sequence). CDR3 loop: CASRAGTATYEQYF. CDR3 DNA sequence: TGTGCCAGCAGGGCCGGGACGGCTACCTACGAGCAGTACTTC.

This clone was found once. The V gene is TRBV28, the J gene TRBJ2-3; D is ambiguous. CDR1 and CDR2 from the germline V gene are MDHEN and SYDVKM. The CDR3 is 15 residues long. Deletions cut 4 bases from V and 2 bases from J, with 13 bases between. The CDR3 sequence: CASSSLGKFTDTQYF. CDR3 bases: TGTGCCAGCAGTTCTCTAGGGAAGTTCACAGATACGCAGTATTTT.

This clone was counted between two and nine times. V gene TRBV7-2 combines with J gene TRBJ1-5; TRBD1 might be the D (6 bases). The V and J ends lost 4 bases and 2 bases respectively, with 12 bases between them. Per germline, CDR1 SGHTA and CDR2 FQGNSA. This CDR3 comprises 15 residues. CDR3 region: CASSSQGPGNQPQHF. The CDR3, as DNA: TGTGCCAGCAGCTCACAGGGTCCAGGCAATCAGCCCCAGCATTTT.

The chain uses TRBV4-3 and TRBJ2-3; D gene uncertain. CDR3 length: 16 amino acids. Germline-derived CDR1 and CDR2 are LGHNA and YSLEER. The V end lost 0 bases, the J end lost 2 bases, and 12 bases lay between the germline ends. This chain's CDR3 is CASSQESYSLTDTQYF. The CDR3 bases are TGCGCCAGCAGCCAAGAGAGTTATAGCCTCACAGATACGCAGTATTTT.

This clone has only a few counts. The rearrangement uses TRBV5-4 and TRBJ1-1, with D hard to call. CDR1 is SGHNT and CDR2 is YYREEE in the germline V gene (reference sequence). This CDR3 contains 15 residues. V lost 4 bases to trimming and J lost 6 bases, with 19 bases between them. In nucleotides, the CDR3 is TGTGCCAGCAGCACTATACTGGACGGTAGGGCTGAAGCTTTCTTT. This encodes CASSTILDGRAEAFF.

The rearrangement joins TRBV4-3 to TRBJ1-4; D is unclear. Trimming stripped 0 bases from V and 3 bases from J, with 17 bases between. Germline V gene sequence: CDR1 LGHNA, CDR2 YSLEER. This CDR3 comprises 18 residues. The CDR3 spells CASSQDLSGGISNEKLFF. CDR3 nucleotides: TGCGCCAGCAGCCAAGATCTTTCGGGAGGAATATCTAATGAAAAACTGTTTTTT.

This rearrangement joins TRBV29-1 to TRBJ1-2; 7 bases line up with TRBD1. The CDR3 totals 11 residues. Germline loops: CDR1 SQVTM, CDR2 ANQGSEA. CDR3 loop: CSATGVQGYTF. CDR3 sequence (DNA): TGCAGTGCCACAGGGGTTCAAGGCTACACCTTC.

The V call is TRBV9, the J call TRBJ2-5; 13 positions match TRBD2. V gave up 2 bases and J gave up 1 base; unmatched junction bases: 8. This CDR3 contains 18 residues. Germline lookup yields CDR1 SGDLS and CDR2 YYNGEE. CDR3: CASSVRGTSGDPQETQYF. The CDR3 nucleotides are TGTGCCAGCAGCGTGCGGGGGACTAGCGGGGACCCCCAAGAGACCCAGTACTTC.

This rearrangement joins TRBV12-2 to TRBJ1-1. TRBV12-2 is described as a pseudogene. CDR3 length equals 14 residues. Here the CDR3 DNA reads TGTGCAAGTCGCTTAGCAGGGCAGAACACTGAAGCTTTCTTT. It is translated as CASRLAGQNTEAFF.

The chain uses TRBV2 and TRBJ2-7, with 8 positions matching TRBD2. Germline assignment: CDR1 SNHLY and CDR2 FYNNEI. With V trimmed by 7 bases and J by 2 bases, 7 bases remained unmatched. The CDR3 has 14 residues. The CDR3 here is CASTGGGRTYEQYF. DNA of the CDR3: TGTGCCAGCACGGGGGGGGGCCGAACCTACGAGCAGTACTTC.

The rearrangement uses TRBV6-1 and TRBJ2-2, with a weak D call TRBD1 (6 bases). CDR1 is MNHNS, CDR2 SASEGT, per germline. The length of the CDR3 is 15 residues. Between the trimmed V and J ends, which lost 1 base and 7 bases, there was a span of 13 bases. This CDR3 reads CASSEGSGENGELFF. The CDR3 DNA reads as TGTGCCAGCAGTGAAGGGTCAGGGGAAAACGGGGAGCTGTTTTTT.

This chain joins TRBV7-3 and TRBJ2-3; TRBD1 is a possible D gene (6 bases). Germline CDR1 reads SGHTA; CDR2 reads FQGTGA. The ends were cut back, 1 base at V and 0 bases at J, with 11 bases in the middle. This CDR3 region has 16 residues. In DNA form, the CDR3 reads TGTGCCAGCAGCTTAATCGGACAGCGCAGCACAGATACGCAGTATTTT. It codes for CASSLIGQRSTDTQYF.

The gene calls are TRBV6-2 or TRBV6-3 and TRBJ2-1; D gene ambiguous. The CDR3 has 13 amino acids. Between the trimmed V and J ends, which lost 5 bases and 3 bases, there was a span of 8 bases. Per germline, CDR1 MNHEY and CDR2 SVGEGT. The CDR3 protein is CASSRTGYNEQFF. The CDR3 DNA follows: TGTGCCAGCAGTCGGACGGGCTACAATGAGCAGTTCTTC.